This T cell receptor beta chain was recovered during a study of neurological immune-mediated disorders. General study results and limits: While HTLV-1-associated myelopathy showed the greatest TCR clonal expansion, multiple sclerosis showed the least, falling below healthy controls.

Ten or more counts support this clonotype. Its antigen is as yet unknown. The CDR3 runs to 14 residues. The germline V gene has CDR1 LGHDT and CDR2 YNNKEL (reference sequence). With 0 bases removed from V and 2 bases from J, the gap between germline ends came to 8 bases. The cDNA was synthesized by means of template-switch 5'RACE, which was carried out with 10-nucleotide random UMIs. Every sequencing run gave over 200 million TCR-beta sequences, taken from 15-18 subjects. Via MiXCR, TCRdb re-called the 5' RACE reads, giving one row per CDR3 protein. The sample has tens of thousands of distinct CDR3 sequences, 5.8% seen once.

This sequence originates from a woman aged 18-30 years with multiple sclerosis. This chain links TRBV3-1 with TRBJ2-7; possibly TRBD1 for D (5 bases). Sequencing input: CD4+ T cells from blood. CDR3 nucleotides: TGTGCCAGCAGCCAAGACAGGGCTACCTACGAGCAGTACGTC. Protein: CASSQDRATYEQYV.